Listed below are T cell receptor beta chains from one sample, sequenced in a study of OX40 agonist ivuxolimab in advanced cancers. This table comes from immunoSEQ multiplex PCR, and its TCRdb copy is limited to in-frame clones, with some not included. The table records around 65,000 clones, more than 90% of them present only once. The sequenced sample was CD4+ or CD8+ T cells sorted from blood, obtained in a trial of the OX40 agonist ivuxolimab. The receptors derive from an adult with an advanced solid tumor such as melanoma, head and neck, liver or kidney cancer. CDR3s leave out the opening cysteine and the closing phenylalanine or tryptophan. Expanded clones get a size class; other rows say once, few or many, or leave the size out.

clone size: .; V gene: TRBV6-6; J gene: TRBJ1-5; CDR3 protein: ASSYSRGGDQPQH
clone size: .; V gene: TRBV6-4; J gene: TRBJ2-7; CDR3 protein: ASSRTKAGHYEQY
clone size: .; V gene: TRBV6-5; J gene: TRBJ2-5; CDR3 protein: ASSERGETQY
clone size: .; V gene: TRBV4-2; J gene: TRBJ1-1; CDR3 protein: ASSQEYAPTEAF
clone size: .; V gene: TRBV11-2; J gene: TRBJ2-1; CDR3 protein: ASSLGGGGWNEQF
clone size: .; V gene: TRBV6-4; J gene: TRBJ2-1; CDR3 protein: ASSEAGPYNEQF
clone size: .; V gene: TRBV11-2; J gene: TRBJ2-5; CDR3 protein: ASSFHHSTSGSQETQY
clone size: few; V gene: TRBV30; J gene: TRBJ1-6; CDR3 protein: AWSPHGTQYNSPLH
clone size: .; V gene: TRBV19; J gene: TRBJ1-5; CDR3 protein: ASMRRGQGANQPQH
clone size: .; V gene: TRBV19; J gene: TRBJ2-4; CDR3 protein: ASSQGLNGNIQY
clone size: .; V gene: TRBV5-8; J gene: TRBJ2-1; CDR3 protein: ASSLVRLSEQF
clone size: .; V gene: TRBV9; J gene: TRBJ2-2; CDR3 protein: ASSAPGTSGSFTGELF
clone size: .; V gene: TRBV5-4; J gene: TRBJ2-7; CDR3 protein: ASSRRTGGHEQY
clone size: .; V gene: TRBV30; J gene: TRBJ1-1; CDR3 protein: AWRMTGTTEAF
clone size: .; V gene: TRBV27; J gene: TRBJ2-3; CDR3 protein: ASRFGRTDTQY
clone size: .; V gene: TRBV5-1; J gene: TRBJ2-7; CDR3 protein: ASSLVGTDPDEQY
clone size: .; V gene: TRBV11-2; J gene: TRBJ1-5; CDR3 protein: ASSLRGELSNQPQH
clone size: .; V gene: TRBV19; J gene: TRBJ1-1; CDR3 protein: ASSRQVKGTEAF
clone size: .; V gene: TRBV6-5; J gene: TRBJ2-1; CDR3 protein: ASGGTSGERDEQF
clone size: .; V gene: TRBV7-9; J gene: TRBJ2-6; CDR3 protein: ASSRRGMSSGANVLT
clone size: .; V gene: TRBV5-1; J gene: TRBJ1-1; CDR3 protein: ASSPGQLRTEAF
clone size: .; V gene: TRBV7-7; J gene: TRBJ2-3; CDR3 protein: ASSSASGGWNTQY
clone size: .; V gene: TRBV27; J gene: TRBJ2-1; CDR3 protein: ASSLWGGLDNEQF
clone size: .; V gene: TRBV30; J gene: TRBJ2-7; CDR3 protein: AWSDRGWEQY
clone size: once; V gene: TRBV12-1; J gene: TRBJ1-5; CDR3 protein: ASSFGGFNQPQH
clone size: .; V gene: TRBV5-3; J gene: TRBJ1-5; CDR3 protein: ARSLAEDYSNQPQH
clone size: .; V gene: TRBV10-2; J gene: TRBJ1-2; CDR3 protein: ASSEVGQASGYT
clone size: .; V gene: TRBV5-1; J gene: TRBJ1-4; CDR3 protein: ASSLGAGEGEKLF
clone size: .; V gene: TRBV18; J gene: TRBJ2-1; CDR3 protein: ASSPMSASYNEQF
clone size: .; V gene: TRBV7-2; J gene: TRBJ1-1; CDR3 protein: ASSLSLLNTEAF
clone size: .; V gene: TRBV15; J gene: TRBJ1-4; CDR3 protein: ATSRDMGTTNEKLF
clone size: .; V gene: TRBV10-1; J gene: TRBJ1-1; CDR3 protein: ASSESKGRTEAF
clone size: .; V gene: TRBV11-3; J gene: TRBJ1-6; CDR3 protein: ASRQGLSSPLH
clone size: .; V gene: TRBV15; J gene: TRBJ2-7; CDR3 protein: ATSRGGPGALRYEQY
clone size: .; V gene: TRBV5-6; J gene: TRBJ2-7; CDR3 protein: ASSLGDRAYEQY
clone size: few; V gene: TRBV6-6; J gene: TRBJ2-5; CDR3 protein: ASRAQGSGETQY
clone size: few; V gene: TRBV27; J gene: TRBJ2-1; CDR3 protein: ASSLAGGTYNEQF
clone size: .; V gene: TRBV2; J gene: TRBJ2-7; CDR3 protein: ASSRGRLTYEQY
clone size: once; V gene: TRBV5-1; J gene: TRBJ2-1; CDR3 protein: ASSFPDPDNEQF
clone size: .; V gene: TRBV11-3; J gene: TRBJ2-5; CDR3 protein: ASSLKGAQTQY
clone size: .; V gene: TRBV7-6; J gene: TRBJ2-1; CDR3 protein: ASSLALSSYNEQF
clone size: .; V gene: TRBV5-4; J gene: TRBJ1-2; CDR3 protein: ASAEVNYGYT
clone size: .; V gene: TRBV4-2; J gene: TRBJ2-1; CDR3 protein: ASSQNPWGTSINEQF
clone size: .; V gene: TRBV11-2; J gene: TRBJ2-7; CDR3 protein: ASSGQGQVSSEQY
clone size: .; V gene: TRBV11-2; J gene: TRBJ2-3; CDR3 protein: ASSRSGPMDTQY
clone size: .; V gene: TRBV10-3; J gene: TRBJ2-3; CDR3 protein: AISEAGRTDTQY
clone size: .; V gene: TRBV5-6; J gene: TRBJ2-5; CDR3 protein: ASRPPGTGLQETQY
clone size: .; V gene: TRBV18; J gene: TRBJ1-1; CDR3 protein: ASSPSVNTEAF
clone size: .; V gene: TRBV11-2; J gene: TRBJ2-1; CDR3 protein: ASSQGQLLNEQF
clone size: .; V gene: TRBV2; J gene: TRBJ2-1; CDR3 protein: ASSRTSGRGDEQF
clone size: .; V gene: TRBV7-9; J gene: TRBJ2-7; CDR3 protein: ASSLPGTIAEQY
clone size: .; V gene: TRBV6-5; J gene: TRBJ2-7; CDR3 protein: ASSEGGWEQY
clone size: .; V gene: TRBV5-4; J gene: TRBJ2-3; CDR3 protein: ASSAPLGGMGTDTQY
clone size: .; V gene: TRBV11-2; J gene: TRBJ2-2; CDR3 protein: ASSLPVGTGELF
clone size: .; V gene: TRBV5-1; J gene: TRBJ1-4; CDR3 protein: ASSATLQGGDEKLF
clone size: .; V gene: TRBV4-1; J gene: TRBJ2-3; CDR3 protein: ASSQLSASSTDTQY
clone size: .; V gene: TRBV19; J gene: TRBJ2-7; CDR3 protein: ASSTLSGGAYEQY
clone size: .; V gene: TRBV4-1; J gene: TRBJ2-7; CDR3 protein: ASSRQEGGGEQY